This paragraph reports one T cell receptor (beta chain). Antigen specificity is unknown. These data belong to a study of T cell responses to AZD1222 COVID-19 vaccine. Study outcomes and limitations: Donors in the cohort were predominantly white British and more often female, and clonal diversity was possibly underestimated. Reports say nearly half of spike-specific TCRs go after unmutated variant regions. With two AZD1222 doses given, Spike-specific TCR breadth and depth both rose. Only 5 or 6 individuals given AZD1222 were seropositive at baseline.

Assay used: immunoSEQ multiplex PCR; TCRdb lists only in-frame clones, some missing. The data hold around 140,000 clones, with about 93% observed a single time. The sequencing used peripheral blood, collected on day 0 of AZD1222 vaccination. This TCR came from an adult in good health.

The CDR3, as DNA: TGTGCCAGCAGCCCCGGTCCGGGACAGGGATGGGGCAATCAGCCCCAGCATTTT. As protein: CASSPGPGQGWGNQPQHF. V usage is TRBV5-6 and J usage is TRBJ1-5; 9 bases fit TRBD1. Germline values: CDR1 SGHDT, CDR2 YYEEEE. CDR3 length: 18 amino acids. Trimming took 4 bases from V and 2 from J; bases not matched to a gene: 13.